Each of the 26 T cell receptor beta chains below was sequenced from the same sample in a study of human T cells and chemical hapten exposure. TCRdb reprocessed the 5' RACE reads with MiXCR, giving one entry per CDR3 protein. The table has under 150,000 distinct CDR3 sequences, 15% to 20% seen once. Unfractionated whole blood was the source of the extracted total RNA. These receptors all come from a human donor in good health.

In DNA form, the CDR3 reads TGTGCCAGCAGCGCAACAATCGTGACGTCTGGAAACACCATATATTTT. This encodes CASSATIVTSGNTIYF. This sequence joins TRBV7-2 and TRBJ1-3; D is unclear. The CDR3 contains 16 residues. V dropped 5 bases and J dropped 1 base, with 15 bases sitting between them. Germline CDR1 is SGHTA and CDR2 is FQGNSA.

This clonotype was found a few times. The chain joins TRBV12-3 or TRBV12-4 to TRBJ2-5, with TRBD2 as a possible D gene (5 bases). This CDR3 has 16 amino acids. Trimming removed 0 bases from V and 9 bases from J, with 20 bases in between. The CDR3 nucleotides are TGTGCCAGCAGTTTAGCGGGAGTAGACTACCCGGGGTCCCAGTACTTC. The encoded protein is CASSLAGVDYPGSQYF.

This chain links TRBV28 with TRBJ2-4; D gene ambiguous. Trimming pared 2 bases from V and 5 bases from J, leaving 7 bases between. CDR1 and CDR2 (germline): MDHEN, SYDVKM. The CDR3 runs 13 residues. CDR3 nucleotide sequence: TGTGCCAGCAGTTTACCCCAGGAAAACATTCAGTACTTC. Translated: CASSLPQENIQYF.

This chain connects TRBV19 to TRBJ1-1, with 7 nucleotides matching TRBD1. This CDR3 comprises 14 residues. V shed 3 bases and J 5 bases; nucleotides not matched to a gene: 6. Per germline, CDR1 LNHDA and CDR2 SQIVND (reference sequence). The CDR3 sequence: CASSIHRGGTEAFF. The CDR3 DNA reads TGTGCCAGTAGTATTCACAGGGGTGGAACTGAAGCTTTCTTT.

This clonotype was observed a handful of times. The CDR3 loop reads CASSSDGYTEAFF. DNA for the CDR3: TGTGCCAGCAGCTCCGACGGTTACACTGAAGCTTTCTTT. The chain couples TRBV11-2 to TRBJ1-1; D is ambiguous. Germline V lookup: CDR1 SGHAT, CDR2 FQNNGV. The length of the CDR3 is 13 residues. Deletions cut 4 bases from V and 3 bases from J, with 9 bases between.

This clonotype was recorded once. The chain couples TRBV27 to TRBJ2-7; the D is unclear. CDR1 and CDR2 (germline): MNHEY, SMNVEV (reference sequence). V was pared by 3 bases and J by 4 bases, with 16 bases between. The CDR3 covers 15 residues. CDR3 sequence reads: CASSFAGPQNYEQYF. The CDR3 DNA sequence: TGTGCCAGCAGTTTCGCCGGACCACAAAATTACGAGCAGTACTTC.

This chain links TRBV18 with TRBJ1-5, with 8 bases identical to TRBD1. The germline CDR1 and CDR2 sequences are KGHSH and LQKENI. V shed 6 bases, J shed 5 bases, and the junction held 3 bases outside the gene matches. There are 13 residues in the CDR3. CDR3 coding DNA: TGTGCCAGCTCGCCGGACAGGGATCAGCCCCAGCATTTT. Translation: CASSPDRDQPQHF.

A few counts support this clonotype. The genes are TRBV12-3 or TRBV12-4 and TRBJ1-1; D is uncertain. Trimming took off 1 base at V and 12 bases at J, with 12 bases between the two ends. This CDR3 has 12 residues. CDR3 protein: CASSLGRIESFF. In DNA form, the CDR3 reads TGTGCCAGCAGTTTAGGTCGTATCGAATCTTTCTTT.

The CDR3 here is CSGGPGETQYF. CDR3 bases: TGCAGTGGCGGACCTGGCGAGACCCAGTACTTC. This chain connects TRBV20-1 to TRBJ2-5; D unresolved. The ends were cut back, 7 bases at V and 5 bases at J, with 11 bases in the middle. This CDR3 is built from 11 residues. Germline lookup yields CDR1 DFQATT and CDR2 SNEGSKA (reference sequence).

The chain combines TRBV7-6 with TRBJ1-5, with 7 bases fitting TRBD1. Germline V lookup: CDR1 SGHVS, CDR2 FNYEAQ. V dropped 5 bases and J dropped 0; count of bases not matched to a gene: 4. The CDR3 sequence is 15 residues long. The CDR3 nucleotides are TGTGCCAGCAGCCGGGACAGTAATAGCAATCAGCCCCAGCATTTT. It codes for CASSRDSNSNQPQHF.

This clonotype has just a few counts. V is TRBV27 and J is TRBJ1-5, with a possible D match to TRBD1 (5 bases). V lost 0 bases, J lost 0 bases, and 9 bases lay in between. CDR1 and CDR2 (germline): MNHEY, SMNVEV (reference sequence). The CDR3 extends over 16 amino acids. CDR3 DNA sequence: TGTGCCAGCAGTTTATCGGGGGTTCTTAGCAATCAGCCCCAGCATTTT. It is translated as CASSLSGVLSNQPQHF.

The J gene is TRBJ1-4, the V gene TRBV28; no clear D gene. With 3 bases removed from V and 1 base from J, the gap between germline ends came to 3 bases. This CDR3 contains 13 residues. Germline V gene data show CDR1 as MDHEN and CDR2 as SYDVKM. The chain's CDR3 is CASSFLTNEKLFF. As DNA, the CDR3 is TGTGCCAGCAGTTTCTTAACTAATGAAAAACTGTTTTTT.

This chain connects TRBV6-5 to TRBJ1-2; D might be TRBD1 (5 bases). With 2 bases removed from V and 5 bases from J, the gap between germline ends came to 9 bases. CDR3 size: 13 residues. CDR1 MNHEY and CDR2 SVGAGI come from the germline V gene. CDR3 in amino acids: CASSYPGRYGYTF. The CDR3 DNA is TGTGCCAGCAGTTACCCGGGGCGGTATGGCTACACCTTC.

This sequence joins TRBV12-5 and TRBJ1-5, with TRBD1 matching over 7 bases. This CDR3 has 13 amino acids. J gave up 6 bases and V 7 bases, and 6 bases lay outside the gene matches. CDR1 LGHNT and CDR2 FRNRAP come from the germline V gene. This chain's CDR3 is CASAKGAGQPQHF. The CDR3, as DNA: TGTGCTAGTGCCAAGGGGGCGGGTCAGCCCCAGCATTTT.

This clonotype was counted a few times. V usage is TRBV12-3 or TRBV12-4 and J usage is TRBJ2-1; D perhaps matches TRBD2 (6 bases). CDR3 length: 17 amino acids. The V gene lost 4 bases and the J gene lost 0 bases, with 16 bases spanning the gap. CDR3 loop: CASSYGTFVASYNEQFF. The CDR3 nucleotides read TGTGCCAGCAGTTATGGGACTTTTGTTGCCTCCTACAATGAGCAGTTCTTC.

Comments on this clonotype: One end of the junction varies from germline; a read error may be responsible. The V gene is TRBV29-1, the J gene TRBJ2-7; no clear D. In germline, CDR1 is SQVTM, CDR2 ANQGSEA. The CDR3 runs to 13 residues. This CDR3 reads CSGRVGLSNEQYF. The CDR3 DNA reads as TGCAGCGGCCGAGTTGGGCTCTCCAACGAGCAGTACTTC.

The CDR3 is CASSTDRVGSEQFF. In nucleotides, the CDR3 is TGCGCCAGCAGCACCGACAGGGTGGGGTCTGAGCAGTTCTTC. The chain combines TRBV5-1 with TRBJ2-1; TRBD1 matches 7 bases. The CDR3 loop spans 14 amino acids. The J segment lost 9 bases and the V segment lost 4 bases, leaving 10 bases of the junction unmatched. The germline V gene has CDR1 SGHRS and CDR2 YFSETQ. Filled out from reference TRBV5-1 and TRBJ2-1, the complete variable domain reads KAGVTQTPRYLIKTRGQQVTLSCSPISGHRSVSWYQQTPGQGLQFLFEYFSETQRNKGNFPGRFSGRQFSNSRSEMNVSTLELGDSALYLCASSTDRVGSEQFFGPGTRLTVL.

The J gene is TRBJ2-3, the V gene TRBV20-1, with no clear D. The CDR3 extends over 13 amino acids. In germline, CDR1 is DFQATT, CDR2 SNEGSKA (reference sequence). V shed 0 bases and J shed 5 bases, with 9 bases lying between them. CDR3 amino acids: CSARDRPGDTQYF. CDR3 DNA sequence: TGCAGTGCTAGAGATAGGCCGGGAGATACGCAGTATTTT.

This clonotype was detected ten times or more. The chain carries TRBV13 and TRBJ2-1, with D possibly TRBD2 on 5 matching bases. From germline, CDR1 is PRHDT and CDR2 FYEKMQ (reference sequence). This CDR3 has 15 residues. Between the trimmed V and J ends, which lost 2 bases and 5 bases, there was a span of 13 bases. The DNA of the CDR3 is TGTGCCAGCAGCTTACGAGGGAGATTCGACAATGAGCAGTTCTTC. Its protein product is CASSLRGRFDNEQFF.

The chain recombines TRBV7-8 with TRBJ2-2; 8 positions match TRBD1. In germline, CDR1 is SGHVS, CDR2 FQNEAQ. This CDR3 has 13 amino acids. Germline trimming cut 5 bases from V and 9 bases from J; bases unmatched to any gene: 5. This CDR3 is CASSLDRARELFF. In nucleotides, the CDR3 is TGTGCCAGCAGCCTGGACAGGGCCCGGGAGCTGTTTTTT.

Only a few counts were recorded for this clonotype. This sequence joins TRBV11-2 and TRBJ2-1; TRBD1 aligns across 10 bases. This CDR3 is built from 15 residues. V was pared by 3 bases and J by 7 bases, with 6 bases of the junction left unmatched. Germline V lookup: CDR1 SGHAT, CDR2 FQNNGV. This chain's CDR3 is CASSFDRGRRNEQFF. CDR3 DNA sequence: TGTGCCAGCAGCTTCGACAGGGGGCGTAGGAATGAGCAGTTCTTC.

The rearrangement joins TRBV6-6 to TRBJ1-2; TRBD1 matches 8 bases. The length of the CDR3 is 12 residues. Germline-derived CDR1 and CDR2 are MNHNY and SVGAGI (reference sequence). CDR3 amino acids: CAAGQGNYGYTF. The CDR3 DNA follows: TGTGCGGCCGGACAGGGCAACTATGGCTACACCTTC.

A few counts support this clonotype. The rearrangement uses TRBV20-1 and TRBJ1-6; no clear D gene. Deletions cut 3 bases from V and 7 bases from J, with 4 bases between. This CDR3 comprises 11 residues. Germline loops: CDR1 DFQATT, CDR2 SNEGSKA (reference sequence). The CDR3 is CSASPNSPLHF. The DNA for the CDR3 is TGCAGTGCTAGTCCAAATTCACCCCTCCACTTT.

The chain links TRBV5-1 to TRBJ2-4, with TRBD2 matching over 12 bases. J lost 0 bases, V lost 4 bases, and 8 bases had no gene match. The CDR3 runs to 18 residues. From germline, CDR1 is SGHRS and CDR2 YFSETQ. The chain's CDR3 is CASSPRRTSGEAKNIQYF. The CDR3 nucleotides read TGCGCCAGCAGCCCGCGGAGGACTAGCGGGGAAGCCAAAAACATTCAGTACTTC.

A few counts support this clonotype. This sequence joins TRBV24-1 and TRBJ2-1; TRBD2 agrees at 7 bases. Germline CDR1 reads KGHDR; CDR2 reads SFDVKD. V was clipped by 4 bases and J by 12 bases; unmatched bases: 14. This CDR3 comprises 15 residues. The CDR3 loop reads CATSDPRLAMPRQFF. CDR3 nucleotides: TGTGCCACCAGTGACCCTCGACTAGCAATGCCCCGGCAGTTCTTC.

This chain uses TRBV19 with TRBJ1-6; tentative D call: TRBD1 (5 bases). The CDR3 is 15 residues long. V was cut by 8 bases and J by 15 bases, with 26 bases left in between. Germline V gene sequence: CDR1 LNHDA, CDR2 SQIVND (reference sequence). The chain's CDR3 is CASGLPAGPGWILHF. The CDR3 DNA reads as TGTGCCAGTGGGCTTCCGGCAGGGCCGGGGTGGATCCTCCACTTT.